The clone carrying this T cell receptor (beta chain) has a handful of counts. Its antigen is not known. The length of the CDR3 is 12 residues. Trimming stripped 2 bases from V and 8 bases from J, with 7 bases between. Germline CDR1 reads LGHNT; CDR2 reads FRNRAP. The source of the sample is a study of T cells in Graves' hyperthyroidism and ophthalmopathy. Findings of the study overall: Most clonotypes expanded in the thyroid (above 0.001) were also present in blood. With a median lead of approximately 6.4 months before onset, the model predicted ophthalmopathy.

The CDR3 regions of TCR beta were amplified from RNA transcripts. First-round RT-PCR targeting the TCR CDR3 was performed with the HTBI primer set. TCRdb ran MiXCR on the multiplex PCR reads and lists one entry per CDR3 protein. Here the sample spans some 490,000 distinct CDR3 sequences, 22% being singletons. The cohort's ophthalmopathy patients, a group with duration under 3 months, had a Clinical Activity Score of at least 3 and a NOSPECS grade of at least 4. Orbital computed tomography and thyroid ultrasound, together with serum TRAb and thyroxine and clinical symptoms, were used for diagnoses. The clonotype was recovered from a woman aged 70 to 79 with Graves' ophthalmopathy. The rearrangement joins TRBV12-5 to TRBJ2-1; TRBD2 might be the D (5 bases). Sequenced: blood. DNA for the CDR3: TGTGCTAGTGGTTTGTTCGGGGATGAGCAGTTCTTC. Translated: CASGLFGDEQFF.